The rows below give T cell receptor beta chains drawn from one sample of a study of siplizumab effects on memory and regulatory T cells. The protocol was immunoSEQ multiplex PCR, while the TCRdb copy is restricted to in-frame clones and leaves out a portion. Among thousands of clones listed, around a third were seen once. For these receptors, no antigen is known. The sequenced material came from CFSE-low (dividing) CD8+ T cells sorted from an allogeneic mixed lymphocyte reaction. The receptors here all came from a human donor in good health; the cells came from an allogeneic mixed lymphocyte reaction. Both conserved end residues are part of each CDR3. D genes are given only for firm matches. Size values are once, few and many counts, or a class for expanded clones, and some rows have none.

abundance,d_gene,v_gene,j_gene,CDR3nt,CDR3aa
.,.,TRBV7-3,TRBJ2-1,TGTGCCAGCAGAAGAGGGGGAAAGAATGAGCAGTTCTTC,CASRRGGKNEQFF
.,TRBD2,TRBV5-4,TRBJ2-7,TGTGCCAGCAGCTTTGAGCGACTAGCGGGCACCTACGAGCAGTACTTC,CASSFERLAGTYEQYF
.,TRBD1,TRBV4-3,TRBJ1-5,TGCGCCAGCAGCCAGGCAAACAGGGGAGGCAATCAGCCCCAGCATTTT,CASSQANRGGNQPQHF
once,.,TRBV6-1,TRBJ2-1,TGTGCCAGCAGTGCGGGACTCAGCGGATCCTACGTGGGGCAGTTCTTC,CASSAGLSGSYVGQFF
.,TRBD1,TRBV4-3,TRBJ1-2,TGCGCCAGCAGCCAAGACAGGGGGCCCTATGGCTACACCTTC,CASSQDRGPYGYTF
.,.,TRBV4-3,TRBJ1-3,TGCGCCAGCAGCCACGATCAGCGCTCTGGAAACACCATATATTTT,CASSHDQRSGNTIYF
once,TRBD1,TRBV4-2,TRBJ2-7,TGTGCCAGCAGTCCCAACCGGGACAGGGACTACGAGCAGTACTTC,CASSPNRDRDYEQYF
.,.,TRBV7-9,TRBJ2-2,TGTGCCAGCAGCTTTCTAGGGGGGGAGCTGTTTTTT,CASSFLGGELFF
.,TRBD2,TRBV2,TRBJ2-7,TGTGCCAGCAGTTCTCTAGCGGGACGGTCCTACGAGCAGTACTTC,CASSSLAGRSYEQYF
.,TRBD1,TRBV4-3,TRBJ2-7,TGCGCCAGCAGCCCGGGACAGGGGGCCTACGAGCAGTACTTC,CASSPGQGAYEQYF
.,TRBD2,TRBV6-1,TRBJ2-5,TGTGCCAGCCGACTAGCGGGAGATGAGACCCAGTACTTC,CASRLAGDETQYF
once,TRBD2,TRBV29-1,TRBJ2-7,TGCAGCGTTGAATTTGGAGCGGGAGGCGCCGAGCAGTACTTC,CSVEFGAGGAEQYF
.,.,TRBV28,TRBJ1-5,TGTGCCAGCAGTTCCCTCGTGGGGTTCTCGAATCAGCCCCAGCATTTT,CASSSLVGFSNQPQHF
large,.,TRBV4-2,TRBJ2-7,TGTGCCAGCAGTTTCTCCTACGAGCAGTACTTC,CASSFSYEQYF
.,TRBD2,TRBV29-1,TRBJ2-3,TGCAGCGTTGCGCCGCGCGGGAGGCTCACAGATACGCAGTATTTT,CSVAPRGRLTDTQYF
medium-sized,.,TRBV28,TRBJ2-1,TGTGCCAGCAGTCCTCTTACTAGTTCTTACAATGAGCAGTTCTTC,CASSPLTSSYNEQFF
medium-sized,TRBD2,TRBV7-8,TRBJ2-3,TGTGCCAGCAGCTTAGATGTTAGCGGGAGTTATACGCAGTATTTT,CASSLDVSGSYTQYF
few,.,TRBV6-5,TRBJ2-7,TGTGCCAGCAGTTACTCACCAAGTCCCTACGAGCAGTACTTC,CASSYSPSPYEQYF
medium-sized,.,TRBV10-3,TRBJ1-1,TGTGCCATCAGTGAAGAGGCCAGGGGCACTGAAGCTTTCTTT,CAISEEARGTEAFF
once,.,TRBV5-4,TRBJ2-5,TGTGCCAGCAGCTTGGGTGATGAGACCCAGTACTTC,CASSLGDETQYF
.,.,TRBV27,TRBJ2-7,TGTGCCAGCAGCGTCGCTTTGGGTGGGTCCTACGAGCAGTACTTC,CASSVALGGSYEQYF
.,TRBD1,TRBV27,TRBJ1-1,TGTGCCAGCAGCACAGGGGTAATGAACACTGAAGCTTTCTTT,CASSTGVMNTEAFF
.,.,TRBV11-1,TRBJ2-1,TGTGCCAGCAGCCAGGGTCCGACAGGCTACAATGAGCAGTTCTTC,CASSQGPTGYNEQFF
.,.,TRBV7-9,TRBJ1-2,TGTGCCAGCAGCTTAGTGGAGGGGTTTGGCTACACCTTC,CASSLVEGFGYTF
medium-sized,.,TRBV5-4,TRBJ2-1,TGTGCCAGCAGCCGGGACAACTACAATGAGCAGTTCTTC,CASSRDNYNEQFF
.,TRBD1,TRBV6-5,TRBJ1-2,TGTGCCAGCAGACAGGGGGGCGGCTACACCTTC,CASRQGGGYTF
medium-sized,TRBD1,TRBV28,TRBJ1-5,TGTGCCAGTGTGGGGACAGGGTACAATCAGCCCCAGCATTTT,CASVGTGYNQPQHF
.,.,TRBV6-6,TRBJ1-1,TGTGCCAGCAGTTACTCGCGGAGGGGAACAGAAGCTTTCTTT,CASSYSRRGTEAFF
.,.,TRBV9,TRBJ1-2,TGTGCCAGCAGCCCGTCAGGAGACGGTCACTATGGCTACACCTTC,CASSPSGDGHYGYTF
.,TRBD2,TRBV29-1,TRBJ2-6,TGCAGCGTATCTAGCGGGAGGTACTCTGGGGCCAACGTCCTGACTTTC,CSVSSGRYSGANVLTF
.,.,TRBV28,TRBJ2-1,TGTGCCAGCAGTTTCCGGGGCGGCAATGAGCAGTTCTTC,CASSFRGGNEQFF
medium-sized,TRBD2,TRBV30,TRBJ2-1,TGTGCCTGGAGTGGGGGAGGAGCGGGGGCATACAATGAGCAGTTCTTC,CAWSGGGAGAYNEQFF
.,.,TRBV6-5,TRBJ1-1,TGTGCCAGCAGTTACTCGGGGAGGAACACTGAAGCTTTCTTT,CASSYSGRNTEAFF
few,.,TRBV19,TRBJ1-5,TGTGCCAGTACCCCAGAGGGAGCGGGCAATCAGCCCCAGCATTTT,CASTPEGAGNQPQHF
medium-sized,.,TRBV12-5,TRBJ2-1,TGTGCTAGTGGTCCCCGGGACCGGTCCTACAATGAGCAGTTCTTC,CASGPRDRSYNEQFF
.,TRBD1,TRBV13,TRBJ2-7,TGTGCCAGCAGCTTAGTCGGGACAGGCTACGAGCAGTACTTC,CASSLVGTGYEQYF
.,TRBD1,TRBV6-5,TRBJ2-7,TGTGCCAGCAGTTACTTCCAGGGGGATTCCTACGAGCAGTACTTC,CASSYFQGDSYEQYF
once,.,TRBV19,TRBJ2-7,TGCGCCAGTAGCCCGGGACGGGACTACGAGCAGTACTTC,CASSPGRDYEQYF
.,TRBD2,TRBV29-1,TRBJ2-1,TGCAGCGTTGTCAGCGGGAGGGCCGGTGAGCAGTTCTTC,CSVVSGRAGEQFF
.,TRBD2,TRBV5-1,TRBJ2-7,TGCGCCAGCAGCTCAGGGGCGGGAGGCCGAGGTTACGAGCAGTACTTC,CASSSGAGGRGYEQYF
.,.,TRBV7-2,TRBJ2-7,TGTGCCAGCAGCCCGGAGGCGGGCTCCCTCTACGAGCAGTACTTC,CASSPEAGSLYEQYF
few,.,TRBV7-8,TRBJ2-2,TGTGCCAGCAGCCTCTTCGGGGTCCGAACCGGGGAGCTGTTTTTT,CASSLFGVRTGELFF
.,.,TRBV4-1,TRBJ2-7,TGCGCCAGCAGCCAAGTTTTCGGAAGCTCCTACGAGCAGTACTTC,CASSQVFGSSYEQYF
few,.,TRBV4-2,TRBJ1-1,TGTGCCAGCAGCCAAGATACGGAGGTTTTCACTGAAGCTTTCTTT,CASSQDTEVFTEAFF
.,.,TRBV4-2,TRBJ2-7,TGTGCCAGCAGCTTGCAGGGCATTAGCTACGAGCAGTACTTC,CASSLQGISYEQYF
many,TRBD1,TRBV7-9,TRBJ1-2,TGTGCCAGCAGCCCAGGGGGCAGGCTCGGCGCCTATGGCTACACCTTC,CASSPGGRLGAYGYTF
few,TRBD1,TRBV5-1,TRBJ2-1,TGCGCCAGCAGCTTGGGACAGGGTGGCAATGAGCAGTTCTTC,CASSLGQGGNEQFF
.,.,TRBV7-2,TRBJ2-1,TGTGCCAGCAGCTTGGTCCGCAATGAGCAGTTCTTC,CASSLVRNEQFF
.,.,TRBV19,TRBJ1-1,TGTGCCAGTAGTATTGGCTTTCTGGGTGAAGCTTTCTTT,CASSIGFLGEAFF
medium-sized,.,TRBV6-5,TRBJ1-1,TGTGCCAGCAGGAGTGGGGGCCCAAACACTGAAGCTTTCTTT,CASRSGGPNTEAFF
.,.,TRBV7-9,TRBJ2-7,TGTGCCAGCAGCTCCGGGGACTACGAGCAGTACTTC,CASSSGDYEQYF
.,.,TRBV7-6,TRBJ1-1,TGTGCCAGCTCTCTTCGGATGAACACTGAAGCTTTCTTT,CASSLRMNTEAFF
.,.,TRBV9,TRBJ1-5,TGTGCCAGCAGCGTAGGAGGGAATAGCAATCAGCCCCAGCATTTT,CASSVGGNSNQPQHF
few,.,TRBV5-4,TRBJ1-4,TGTGCCAGCAGCCAGGTTGCCGTTGAAAAACTGTTTTTT,CASSQVAVEKLFF